The rows below give T cell receptor beta chains drawn from one sample of a study of blood T cell repertoires in COVID-19. Measured with immunoSEQ multiplex PCR; TCRdb has only the in-frame clones, and not every one. The table has about 160,000 clones, over 70% seen once; the top ten hold about 5.3%. The source material was PBMCs or T cells enriched from blood (not recorded which). These receptors all stem from a woman between 40 and 55 years old with acute COVID-19. Both conserved end residues are part of each CDR3. Each record gives: clone size, CDR3 length, D gene, J gene, V gene, CDR3 protein, CDR3 DNA. D genes are given only for firm matches. Only part of the rows carry a size: once, few, many, or a class if the clone is expanded.

clone_size: NA; cdr3_length: 17; d_call: NA; j_call: TRBJ1-5; v_call: TRBV5-1; cdr3_aa: CASSLRPVKQGYQPQHF; cdr3_nt: TGCGCCAGCAGCCTACGGCCGGTGAAACAGGGATATCAGCCCCAGCATTTT
clone_size: NA; cdr3_length: 17; d_call: TRBD2; j_call: TRBJ2-1; v_call: TRBV5-1; cdr3_aa: CASSLGVAGTLYNEQFF; cdr3_nt: TGCGCCAGCAGCTTGGGTGTAGCGGGTACCCTCTACAATGAGCAGTTCTTC
clone_size: few; cdr3_length: 13; d_call: TRBD2; j_call: TRBJ2-3; v_call: TRBV28; cdr3_aa: CASRLAVHGTQYF; cdr3_nt: TGTGCCAGCAGACTAGCGGTTCATGGTACGCAGTATTTT
clone_size: NA; cdr3_length: 14; d_call: TRBD1; j_call: TRBJ2-1; v_call: TRBV6-5; cdr3_aa: CASSYGDRGNEQFF; cdr3_nt: TGTGCCAGCAGTTACGGGGACAGGGGTAATGAGCAGTTCTTC
clone_size: few; cdr3_length: 15; d_call: TRBD1; j_call: TRBJ1-4; v_call: TRBV6-1; cdr3_aa: CASSETGGSGEKLFF; cdr3_nt: TGTGCCAGCAGTGAGACAGGGGGATCGGGCGAAAAACTGTTTTTT
clone_size: few; cdr3_length: 12; d_call: TRBD2; j_call: TRBJ2-5; v_call: TRBV29-1; cdr3_aa: CSVRLAGGGPHF; cdr3_nt: TGCAGCGTAAGACTAGCGGGAGGCGGTCCCCACTTC
clone_size: NA; cdr3_length: 17; d_call: TRBD2; j_call: TRBJ2-1; v_call: TRBV27; cdr3_aa: CASSLWASGSSYNEQFF; cdr3_nt: TGTGCCAGCAGTTTATGGGCTAGCGGGAGCTCCTACAATGAGCAGTTCTTC
clone_size: NA; cdr3_length: 14; d_call: TRBD1; j_call: TRBJ1-1; v_call: TRBV13; cdr3_aa: CASSVRDRETEAFF; cdr3_nt: TGTGCCAGCAGCGTCCGGGACAGAGAAACTGAAGCTTTCTTT
clone_size: NA; cdr3_length: 16; d_call: TRBD2; j_call: TRBJ2-1; v_call: TRBV5-5; cdr3_aa: CASSLLSGTSVNEQFF; cdr3_nt: TGTGCCAGCAGCCTCCTATCCGGGACTAGCGTTAATGAGCAGTTCTTC
clone_size: NA; cdr3_length: 15; d_call: TRBD2; j_call: TRBJ2-3; v_call: TRBV6-5; cdr3_aa: CASSYVAGDTDTQYF; cdr3_nt: TGTGCCAGCAGTTACGTAGCGGGGGACACAGATACGCAGTATTTT
clone_size: few; cdr3_length: 14; d_call: NA; j_call: TRBJ1-1; v_call: TRBV27; cdr3_aa: CASSLSRGSTEAFF; cdr3_nt: TGTGCCAGCAGTTTATCTAGGGGGAGCACTGAAGCTTTCTTT
clone_size: NA; cdr3_length: 20; d_call: TRBD1; j_call: TRBJ2-1; v_call: TRBV4-1; cdr3_aa: CASSLGTASFTFFSYNEQFF; cdr3_nt: TGCGCCAGCAGCCTCGGGACAGCGTCCTTTACTTTTTTCTCCTACAATGAGCAGTTCTTC
clone_size: NA; cdr3_length: 15; d_call: TRBD1; j_call: TRBJ2-7; v_call: TRBV6-5; cdr3_aa: CASSYDRVEIYEQYF; cdr3_nt: TGTGCCAGCAGTTACGACAGGGTCGAGATATACGAGCAGTACTTC
clone_size: NA; cdr3_length: 13; d_call: NA; j_call: TRBJ1-2; v_call: TRBV28; cdr3_aa: CASRTQGPYGYTF; cdr3_nt: TGTGCCAGCAGAACACAGGGCCCCTATGGCTACACCTTC
clone_size: many; cdr3_length: 16; d_call: TRBD2; j_call: TRBJ2-1; v_call: TRBV4-2; cdr3_aa: CASSQDGTSGYNEQFF; cdr3_nt: TGTGCCAGCAGCCAAGATGGGACTAGCGGGTACAATGAGCAGTTCTTC
clone_size: NA; cdr3_length: 19; d_call: TRBD2; j_call: TRBJ2-3; v_call: TRBV2; cdr3_aa: CASTPSGLAGGTSTDTQYF; cdr3_nt: TGTGCCAGCACGCCCTCCGGACTAGCGGGAGGGACTAGCACAGATACGCAGTATTTT
clone_size: NA; cdr3_length: 15; d_call: NA; j_call: TRBJ1-4; v_call: TRBV5-8; cdr3_aa: CASSLAISRVEKLFF; cdr3_nt: TGTGCCAGCAGCCTTGCGATCTCACGGGTCGAAAAACTGTTTTTT
clone_size: few; cdr3_length: 12; d_call: NA; j_call: TRBJ2-5; v_call: TRBV30; cdr3_aa: CAWSPLQETQYF; cdr3_nt: TGTGCCTGGAGTCCATTGCAAGAGACCCAGTACTTC
clone_size: NA; cdr3_length: 13; d_call: NA; j_call: TRBJ2-1; v_call: TRBV5-5; cdr3_aa: CASSSGTSNEQFF; cdr3_nt: TGTGCCAGCAGCTCCGGAACTAGCAATGAGCAGTTCTTC
clone_size: NA; cdr3_length: 15; d_call: NA; j_call: TRBJ1-1; v_call: TRBV6-4; cdr3_aa: CASSDGDIPNTEAFF; cdr3_nt: TGTGCCAGCAGTGATGGGGACATTCCGAACACTGAAGCTTTCTTT
clone_size: few; cdr3_length: 13; d_call: NA; j_call: TRBJ2-2; v_call: TRBV29-1; cdr3_aa: CSVDIELAGELFF; cdr3_nt: TGCAGCGTCGATATTGAGCTTGCCGGGGAGCTGTTTTTT
clone_size: NA; cdr3_length: 14; d_call: NA; j_call: TRBJ1-2; v_call: TRBV29-1; cdr3_aa: CSALTQWGNYGYTF; cdr3_nt: TGCAGTGCCCTCACCCAATGGGGCAACTATGGCTACACCTTC
clone_size: few; cdr3_length: 15; d_call: TRBD2; j_call: TRBJ2-3; v_call: TRBV3-1/TRBV3-2; cdr3_aa: CASSPTSGGTDTQYF; cdr3_nt: TGTGCCAGCAGCCCCACTAGCGGGGGCACAGATACGCAGTATTTT
clone_size: NA; cdr3_length: 16; d_call: NA; j_call: TRBJ2-5; v_call: TRBV19; cdr3_aa: CASSTKDTWYQETQYF; cdr3_nt: TGTGCCAGTAGTACCAAGGACACATGGTACCAAGAGACCCAGTACTTC
clone_size: NA; cdr3_length: 14; d_call: NA; j_call: TRBJ1-4; v_call: TRBV14; cdr3_aa: CASSQGEREEKLFF; cdr3_nt: TGTGCCAGCAGCCAAGGCGAGAGGGAAGAAAAACTGTTTTTT
clone_size: NA; cdr3_length: 15; d_call: NA; j_call: TRBJ2-6; v_call: TRBV12-5; cdr3_aa: CASGFARAGANVLTF; cdr3_nt: TGTGCTAGTGGTTTCGCCCGGGCTGGGGCCAACGTCCTGACTTTC
clone_size: NA; cdr3_length: 15; d_call: TRBD2; j_call: TRBJ2-7; v_call: TRBV3-1/TRBV3-2; cdr3_aa: CASSLAGGNRYEQYF; cdr3_nt: TGTGCCAGCAGCCTAGCGGGCGGGAATAGGTACGAGCAGTACTTC
clone_size: NA; cdr3_length: 16; d_call: NA; j_call: TRBJ2-3; v_call: TRBV9; cdr3_aa: CASSVGVQAGADTQYF; cdr3_nt: TGTGCCAGCAGCGTAGGGGTCCAAGCAGGCGCAGATACGCAGTATTTT
clone_size: NA; cdr3_length: 14; d_call: TRBD2; j_call: TRBJ2-7; v_call: TRBV10-3; cdr3_aa: CATMLEGGVDEQYF; cdr3_nt: TGTGCCACCATGCTTGAGGGAGGGGTCGACGAGCAGTACTTC
clone_size: NA; cdr3_length: 16; d_call: NA; j_call: TRBJ1-4; v_call: TRBV15; cdr3_aa: CATSPEGIRGVEKLFF; cdr3_nt: TGTGCCACCAGTCCAGAGGGAATCAGGGGCGTTGAAAAACTGTTTTTT
clone_size: NA; cdr3_length: 17; d_call: TRBD1; j_call: TRBJ2-5; v_call: TRBV19; cdr3_aa: CASSMRDRGRNQETQYF; cdr3_nt: TGTGCCAGTAGTATGCGGGACAGGGGGCGGAATCAAGAGACCCAGTACTTC
clone_size: once; cdr3_length: 16; d_call: TRBD2; j_call: TRBJ2-1; v_call: TRBV5-1; cdr3_aa: CASSPGGTSGVLEQFF; cdr3_nt: TGCGCCAGCAGCCCTGGGGGGACTAGCGGTGTACTTGAGCAGTTCTTC
clone_size: once; cdr3_length: 14; d_call: TRBD1; j_call: TRBJ1-1; v_call: TRBV7-2; cdr3_aa: CASSLQGARTEAFF; cdr3_nt: TGTGCCAGCAGCTTACAGGGGGCGCGGACTGAAGCTTTCTTT
clone_size: NA; cdr3_length: 16; d_call: NA; j_call: TRBJ1-5; v_call: TRBV5-8; cdr3_aa: CASSPRWIGNNQPQHF; cdr3_nt: TGTGCCAGCAGCCCTAGGTGGATTGGAAACAATCAGCCCCAGCATTTT
clone_size: NA; cdr3_length: 15; d_call: TRBD2; j_call: TRBJ2-1; v_call: TRBV7-3; cdr3_aa: CASSSSSGSYNEQFF; cdr3_nt: TGTGCCAGCAGTTCCTCTAGCGGCTCCTACAATGAGCAGTTCTTC
clone_size: few; cdr3_length: 14; d_call: NA; j_call: TRBJ1-1; v_call: TRBV30; cdr3_aa: CAWHTRGTNTEAFF; cdr3_nt: TGTGCCTGGCATACCCGGGGAACGAACACTGAAGCTTTCTTT
clone_size: NA; cdr3_length: 15; d_call: TRBD2; j_call: TRBJ2-5; v_call: TRBV6-1; cdr3_aa: CASSDGTSVQETQYF; cdr3_nt: TGTGCCAGCAGTGATGGGACTAGCGTCCAAGAGACCCAGTACTTC
clone_size: NA; cdr3_length: 14; d_call: NA; j_call: TRBJ1-1; v_call: TRBV5-1; cdr3_aa: CASSPRGRNTEAFF; cdr3_nt: TGCGCCAGCAGCCCTCGCGGCAGGAACACTGAAGCTTTCTTT
clone_size: few; cdr3_length: 14; d_call: TRBD2; j_call: TRBJ2-3; v_call: TRBV29-1; cdr3_aa: CSVGASGIPDTQYF; cdr3_nt: TGCAGCGTTGGGGCTAGCGGGATCCCAGATACGCAGTATTTT
clone_size: once; cdr3_length: 14; d_call: NA; j_call: TRBJ2-1; v_call: TRBV6-1; cdr3_aa: CASRLGLSYNEQFF; cdr3_nt: TGTGCCAGCCGGCTGGGGCTCTCCTACAATGAGCAGTTCTTC
clone_size: NA; cdr3_length: 14; d_call: TRBD1; j_call: TRBJ2-7; v_call: TRBV7-8; cdr3_aa: CASSLAGTGREQYF; cdr3_nt: TGTGCCAGCAGCTTGGCCGGGACAGGGCGCGAGCAGTACTTC
clone_size: NA; cdr3_length: 16; d_call: TRBD1; j_call: TRBJ1-4; v_call: TRBV4-1; cdr3_aa: CASSLRTGATNEKLFF; cdr3_nt: TGCGCCAGCAGCCTTCGTACAGGGGCAACTAATGAAAAACTGTTTTTT
clone_size: NA; cdr3_length: 17; d_call: NA; j_call: TRBJ1-4; v_call: TRBV30; cdr3_aa: CAWSLGDQGTTNEKLFF; cdr3_nt: TGTGCCTGGAGTTTAGGGGACCAGGGGACAACTAATGAAAAACTGTTTTTT
clone_size: NA; cdr3_length: 15; d_call: NA; j_call: TRBJ1-1; v_call: TRBV4-1; cdr3_aa: CASSQDWGTNTEAFF; cdr3_nt: TGCGCCAGCAGCCAAGATTGGGGGACAAACACTGAAGCTTTCTTT
clone_size: once; cdr3_length: 15; d_call: TRBD2; j_call: TRBJ2-7; v_call: TRBV2; cdr3_aa: CASSEAPGRVGEQYF; cdr3_nt: TGTGCCAGCAGTGAAGCCCCAGGGAGGGTGGGGGAGCAGTACTTC